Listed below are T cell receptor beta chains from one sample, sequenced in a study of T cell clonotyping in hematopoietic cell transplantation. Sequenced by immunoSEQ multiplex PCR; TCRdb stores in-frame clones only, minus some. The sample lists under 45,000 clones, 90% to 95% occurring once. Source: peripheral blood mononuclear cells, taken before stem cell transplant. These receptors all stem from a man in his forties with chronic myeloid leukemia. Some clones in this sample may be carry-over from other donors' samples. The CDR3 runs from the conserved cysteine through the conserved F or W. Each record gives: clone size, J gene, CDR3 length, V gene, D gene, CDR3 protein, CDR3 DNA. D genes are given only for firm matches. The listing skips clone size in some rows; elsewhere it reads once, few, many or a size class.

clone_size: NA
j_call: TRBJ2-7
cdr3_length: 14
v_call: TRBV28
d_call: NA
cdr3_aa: CASSFGGGGGEQYF
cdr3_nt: TGTGCCAGCAGTTTTGGAGGGGGCGGAGGCGAGCAGTACTTC

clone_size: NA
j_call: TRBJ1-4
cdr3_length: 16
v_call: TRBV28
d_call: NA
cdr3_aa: CASTRGWGATNEKLFF
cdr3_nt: TGTGCCAGCACACGTGGTTGGGGGGCGACTAATGAAAAACTGTTTTTT

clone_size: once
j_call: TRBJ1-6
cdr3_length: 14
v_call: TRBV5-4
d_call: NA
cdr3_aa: CASSSTGHDSPLHF
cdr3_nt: TGTGCCAGCAGCTCTACAGGGCACGATTCACCCCTCCACTTT

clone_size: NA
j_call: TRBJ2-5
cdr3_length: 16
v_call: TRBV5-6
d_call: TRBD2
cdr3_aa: CASSLYPTSGGETQYF
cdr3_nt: TGTGCCAGCAGCTTATATCCGACTAGCGGTGGAGAGACCCAGTACTTC

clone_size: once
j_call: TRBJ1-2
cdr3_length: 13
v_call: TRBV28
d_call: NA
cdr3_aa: CASSFGRDYGYTF
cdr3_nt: TGTGCCAGCAGTTTCGGCAGGGACTATGGCTACACCTTC

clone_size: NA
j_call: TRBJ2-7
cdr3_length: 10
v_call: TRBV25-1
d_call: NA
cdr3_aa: CASREGEQYF
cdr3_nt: TGTGCCAGCAGGGAGGGCGAGCAGTACTTC

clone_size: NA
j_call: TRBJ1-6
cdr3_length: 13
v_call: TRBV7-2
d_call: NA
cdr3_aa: CASSLDGDSPLHF
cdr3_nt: TGTGCCAGCAGCTTAGATGGAGATTCACCCCTCCACTTT

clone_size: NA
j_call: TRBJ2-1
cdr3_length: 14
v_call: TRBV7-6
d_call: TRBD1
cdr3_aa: CASSPDRSNNEQFF
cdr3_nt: TGTGCCAGCAGCCCGGACAGGTCCAACAATGAGCAGTTCTTC

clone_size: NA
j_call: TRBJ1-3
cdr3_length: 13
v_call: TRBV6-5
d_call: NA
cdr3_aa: CASSRARGNTIYF
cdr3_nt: TGTGCCAGCAGCCGGGCCCGGGGGAACACCATATATTTT

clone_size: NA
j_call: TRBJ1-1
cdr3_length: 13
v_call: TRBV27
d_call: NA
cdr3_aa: CASSFSHITEAFF
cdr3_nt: TGTGCCAGCAGTTTCTCCCACATCACTGAAGCTTTCTTT

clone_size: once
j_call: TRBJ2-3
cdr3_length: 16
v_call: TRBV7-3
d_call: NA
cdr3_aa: CASSLNGGQSTDTQYF
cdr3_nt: TGTGCCAGCAGCTTAAATGGGGGGCAAAGCACAGATACGCAGTATTTT

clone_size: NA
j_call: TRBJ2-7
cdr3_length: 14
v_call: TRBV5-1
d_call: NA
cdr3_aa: CASRVNPGVYEQYF
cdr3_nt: TGCGCCAGCAGGGTCAACCCGGGGGTCTACGAGCAGTACTTC

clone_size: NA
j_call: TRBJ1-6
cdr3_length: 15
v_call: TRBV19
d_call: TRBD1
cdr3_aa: CASNTGQGNYSPLHF
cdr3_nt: TGTGCCAGTAACACTGGACAGGGTAATTATTCACCCCTCCACTTT

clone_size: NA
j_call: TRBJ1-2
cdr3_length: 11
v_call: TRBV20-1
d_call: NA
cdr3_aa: CSASEGADYTF
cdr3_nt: TGCAGTGCTAGTGAAGGGGCCGACTACACCTTC

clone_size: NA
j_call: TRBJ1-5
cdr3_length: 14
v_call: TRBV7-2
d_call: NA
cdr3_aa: CASSDGHRNQPQHF
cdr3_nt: TGTGCCAGCAGCGATGGACACCGCAATCAGCCCCAGCATTTT

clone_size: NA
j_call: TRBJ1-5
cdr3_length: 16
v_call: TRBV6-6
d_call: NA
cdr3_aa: CATSEEGVILNQPQHF
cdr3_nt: TGTGCCACTTCAGAGGAGGGGGTTATCCTCAATCAGCCCCAGCATTTT

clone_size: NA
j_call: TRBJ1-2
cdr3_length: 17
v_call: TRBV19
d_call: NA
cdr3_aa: CASKETGAGQTGYGYTF
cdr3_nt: TGTGCCAGCAAAGAGACCGGGGCCGGGCAGACTGGCTATGGCTACACCTTC

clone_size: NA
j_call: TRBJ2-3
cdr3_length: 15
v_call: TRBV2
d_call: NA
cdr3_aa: CASNQVSAGSPTQYF
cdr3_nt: TGTGCCAGCAACCAGGTGTCGGCGGGGAGCCCTACGCAGTATTTT

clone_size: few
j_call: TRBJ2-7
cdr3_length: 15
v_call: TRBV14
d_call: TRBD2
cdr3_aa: CASSPLLAGVREQYF
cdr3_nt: TGTGCCAGCAGCCCTTTACTAGCGGGGGTCCGGGAGCAGTACTTC

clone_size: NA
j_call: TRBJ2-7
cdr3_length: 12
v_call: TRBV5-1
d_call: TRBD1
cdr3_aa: CASSFQGDEQYF
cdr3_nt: TGCGCCAGCAGCTTTCAGGGGGACGAGCAGTACTTC

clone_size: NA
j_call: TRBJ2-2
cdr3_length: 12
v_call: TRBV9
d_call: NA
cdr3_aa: CASSGDTGELFF
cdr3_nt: TGTGCCAGCAGCGGAGACACCGGGGAGCTGTTTTTT

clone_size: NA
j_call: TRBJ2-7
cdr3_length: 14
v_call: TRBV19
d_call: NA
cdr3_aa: CASSPTVTTYEQYF
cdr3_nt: TGTGCCAGTAGTCCGACGGTTACTACCTACGAGCAGTACTTC

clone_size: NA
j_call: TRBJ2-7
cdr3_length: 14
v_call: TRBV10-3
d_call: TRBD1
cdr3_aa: CAISPGQGRYEQYF
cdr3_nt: TGTGCCATCTCGCCGGGACAGGGACGATACGAGCAGTACTTC

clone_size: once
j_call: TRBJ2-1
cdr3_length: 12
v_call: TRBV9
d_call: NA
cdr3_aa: CASSVDQTEQFF
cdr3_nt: TGTGCCAGCAGCGTAGACCAAACTGAGCAGTTCTTC

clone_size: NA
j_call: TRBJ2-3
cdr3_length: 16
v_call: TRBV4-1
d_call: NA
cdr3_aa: CASSPLPWGLTDTQYF
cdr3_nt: TGCGCCAGCAGCCCACTTCCGTGGGGGCTGACAGATACGCAGTATTTT

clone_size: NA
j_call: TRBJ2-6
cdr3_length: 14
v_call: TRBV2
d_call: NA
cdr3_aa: CASMAGAGANVLTF
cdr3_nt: TGTGCCAGCATGGCCGGAGCTGGGGCCAACGTCCTGACTTTC

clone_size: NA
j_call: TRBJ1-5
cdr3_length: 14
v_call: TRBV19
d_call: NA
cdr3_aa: CASNSGGGNQPQHF
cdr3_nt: TGTGCCAGTAACTCTGGAGGGGGCAATCAGCCCCAGCATTTT

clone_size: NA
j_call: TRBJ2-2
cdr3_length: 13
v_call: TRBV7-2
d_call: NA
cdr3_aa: CASSLGRAGELFF
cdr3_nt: TGTGCCAGCAGCTTAGGAAGGGCCGGGGAGCTGTTTTTT

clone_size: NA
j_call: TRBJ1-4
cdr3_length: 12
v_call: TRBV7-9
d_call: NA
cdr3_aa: CASSSVSEKLFF
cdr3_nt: TGTGCCAGCAGCTCCGTTAGTGAAAAACTGTTTTTT

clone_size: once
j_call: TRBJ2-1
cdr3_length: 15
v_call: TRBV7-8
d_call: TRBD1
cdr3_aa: CASSTGTGGMNEQFF
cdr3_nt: TGTGCCAGCAGCACAGGGACAGGGGGCATGAATGAGCAGTTCTTC

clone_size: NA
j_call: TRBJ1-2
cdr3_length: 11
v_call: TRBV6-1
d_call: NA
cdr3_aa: CASDFVYGYTF
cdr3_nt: TGTGCCAGCGATTTTGTCTATGGCTACACCTTC

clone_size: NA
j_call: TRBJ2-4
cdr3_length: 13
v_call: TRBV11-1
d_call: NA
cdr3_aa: CASGKGDQNIQYF
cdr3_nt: TGTGCCAGCGGAAAAGGAGACCAAAACATTCAGTACTTC